This TCR beta chain was sequenced during a study of shared clonotypes between healthy human individuals. Measured with immunoSEQ multiplex PCR; TCRdb has only the in-frame clones, and not every one. Here the sample spans approximately 700,000 clones, roughly 72% being singletons. This clone was seen just once. There are 12 residues in the CDR3. Germline V CDR1 and CDR2: ENHRY, SYGVKD. V shed 8 bases and J shed 5 bases, with 12 bases lying between them. This sequence was found in a woman in her 30s in good health. The J gene is TRBJ2-5, the V gene TRBV10-3; D gene unclear. Material for sequencing was memory CD4+ T cells sorted from blood. Subset noted: CD45RA-negative fraction. The CDR3 spells CAIGPGGETQYF. The CDR3, as DNA: TGTGCCATCGGGCCCGGTGGGGAGACCCAGTACTTC.